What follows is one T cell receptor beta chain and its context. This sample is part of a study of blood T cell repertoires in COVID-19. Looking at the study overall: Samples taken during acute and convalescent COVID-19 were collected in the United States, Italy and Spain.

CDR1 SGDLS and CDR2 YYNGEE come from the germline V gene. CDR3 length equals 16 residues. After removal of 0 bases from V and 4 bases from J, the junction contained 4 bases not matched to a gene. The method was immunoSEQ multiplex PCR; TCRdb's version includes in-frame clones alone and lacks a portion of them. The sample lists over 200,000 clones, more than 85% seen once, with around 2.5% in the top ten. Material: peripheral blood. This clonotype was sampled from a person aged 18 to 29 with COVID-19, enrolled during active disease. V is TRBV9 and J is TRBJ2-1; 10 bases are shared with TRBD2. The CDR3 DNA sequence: TGTGCCAGCAGCGTAGATCTAGCGGGAGTATACAATGAGCAGTTCTTC. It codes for CASSVDLAGVYNEQFF. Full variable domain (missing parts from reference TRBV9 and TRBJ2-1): DSGVTQTPKHLITATGQRVTLRCSPRSGDLSVYWYQQSLDQGLQFLIQYYNGEERAKGNILERFSAQQFPDLHSELNLSSLELGDSALYFCASSVDLAGVYNEQFFGPGTRLTVL.